This T cell receptor beta chain was captured in a study of beta chain features in type 1 diabetes. The overall study: Similarity in age, gender and cell yields was seen between patients and healthy donors.

General study points: Patients and controls would share equally any PCR tilt toward shorter templates. Type 1 diabetes patients had TCRB CDR3s that were shorter (moderately but significantly so) in all four CD4+ subsets.

As to this clone: Its antigen is as yet unknown.

The sequenced template was cDNA made from the entire isolated RNA. Sequenced by immunoSEQ multiplex PCR; TCRdb stores in-frame clones only, minus some. This repertoire shows some 330,000 clones, approximately 11% found once; its top ten account for about 0.014%. Sequenced sample: naive CD4+ T cells from blood. The TCR originated in a woman aged 25-40 years in good health.

The CDR3 sequence is CASSRAGTGVNTEAFF. Written as DNA, the CDR3 is TGTGCCAGCAGCCGGGCCGGGACAGGGGTTAACACTGAAGCTTTCTTT. This rearrangement joins TRBV11-2 to TRBJ1-1; 10 nucleotides match TRBD1. This CDR3 has 16 amino acids. Germline CDR1 SGHAT, CDR2 FQNNGV. The trim removed 5 bases at V and 2 bases at J, leaving 8 bases unmatched.